This T cell receptor (beta chain) was recorded in a study of OX40 agonist ivuxolimab in advanced cancers. Study-level information: Among those treated, three patients had partial responses, one with hepatocellular carcinoma and two with cutaneous melanoma.

Germline V lookup: CDR1 MNHEY, CDR2 SMNVEV (reference sequence). J was trimmed by 2 bases and V by 5 bases; bases with no gene match: 3. The CDR3 extends over 15 amino acids. Assay used: immunoSEQ multiplex PCR; TCRdb lists only in-frame clones, some missing. The sample includes roughly 62,000 clones, approximately 81% of them seen just once. The sequences come from CD4+ or CD8+ T cells sorted from blood, collected in a trial of the OX40 agonist ivuxolimab. The clonotype originates from an adult with an advanced solid tumor such as melanoma, head and neck, liver or kidney cancer. V and J are TRBV27 and TRBJ2-1; 10 nucleotides align to TRBD1. DNA for the CDR3: TGTGCCAGCAGTCCCGGGACAGGGGCCTACAATGAGCAGTTCTTC. Residues: CASSPGTGAYNEQFF.